This TCR beta chain was obtained from a study of blood T cell repertoires in COVID-19 (dated by TCRdb to the early 2020s). For the wider study: Collaborator samples came from the United States, Italy and Spain and covered acute and convalescent phases of COVID-19. The samples were drawn from the first 160 participants of the ongoing ImmuneRACE study and from under 1,500 subjects provided by 6 global collaborators. Sample metadata almost always included a de-identified subject ID, COVID-19 status, age in years and sex. Deeply sampled blood TCRbeta repertoires from subjects exposed to, actively infected with, or recovered from COVID-19 were included in the dataset. Where available, HLA class I and class II types were taken from metadata supplied by the sample provider and were not determined by assay-based typing. A freely available public database, intended as a resource for researchers studying the immune response to SARS-CoV-2, is where the repertoires were released. The material from the prospective study consisted of cDNA or gDNA derived from T cells, B-cell-depleted T cells, or PBMCs.

TCRbeta CDR3 regions were amplified from genomic DNA by means of the immunoSEQ Assay, a bias-controlled multiplex PCR. In the paper's pipeline: The number of nucleated cells in each sample was estimated from the amplification of reference gene primers within the assay. To quantify the absolute abundance of each unique TCRbeta CDR3 rearrangement, sequence reads were collapsed and filtered. For each sample, productive Simpson clonality was calculated as the square root of Simpson's diversity index across productive rearrangements. TCRdb obtained this table from immuneACCESS and retained in-frame rearrangements with V and J assigned. These tables miss some clones; where compared with another copy, unresolved V genes account for less than half of the shortfall, and the remainder is unexplained. The DNA was the basis for D and trimming; V, J and clone size are from that table. The sample has about 130,000 clones on record, approximately 85% of them singletons. Roughly 15% of the sample comes from the top ten.

Findings and caveats that apply to the study as a whole: How much clinical and demographic metadata was included differed by source and by participant, and the metadata was provided uncurated.

One collaborating source in Seattle enrolled patients during active infection and followed them longitudinally through the course of disease. The collaborating institutions used their own protocols to collect whole blood in K2EDTA tubes. For TCRbeta analysis, collaborator samples were shipped as frozen whole blood, as isolated PBMCs, or as DNA extracted from either sample type. For CDR1 and CDR2, the germline V gene lists MGHDK and SYGVNS. The trim is 4 bases for V and 0 bases for J, with a gap of 13 bases between the germline ends. From cysteine to phenylalanine, the CDR3 is 15 amino acids long. Here the CDR3 DNA is all that survives: 45 bases in frame from base 1. As to this clone: Its antigen is currently not known. No clone much larger than this one lies a single base away; base qualities are absent.

Recombination joined TRBV25-1 with TRBJ2-7; a confident D gene designation cannot be given. Sequencing used peripheral blood. The receptor comes from a man aged 25 to 45 with COVID-19, enrolled during active disease. The DNA sequence is as follows: TGTGCCAGCAGTGCTAGACCTACGAGCTCCTACGAGCAGTACTTC. Translated, it gives CASSARPTSSYEQYF.